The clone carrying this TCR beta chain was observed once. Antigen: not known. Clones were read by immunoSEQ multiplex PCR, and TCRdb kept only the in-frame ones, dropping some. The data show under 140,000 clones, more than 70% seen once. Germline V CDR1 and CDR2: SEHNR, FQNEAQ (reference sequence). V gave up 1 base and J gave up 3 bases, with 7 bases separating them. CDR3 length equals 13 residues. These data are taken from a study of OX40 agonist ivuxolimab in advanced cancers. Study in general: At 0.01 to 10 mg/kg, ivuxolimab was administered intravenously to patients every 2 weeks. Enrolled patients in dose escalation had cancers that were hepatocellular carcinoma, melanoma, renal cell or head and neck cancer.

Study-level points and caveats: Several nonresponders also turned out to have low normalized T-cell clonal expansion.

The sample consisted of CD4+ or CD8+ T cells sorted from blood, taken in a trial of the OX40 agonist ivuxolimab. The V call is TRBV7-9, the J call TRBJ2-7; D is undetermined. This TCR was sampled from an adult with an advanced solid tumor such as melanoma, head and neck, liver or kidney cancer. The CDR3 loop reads CASSLVIGYEQYF. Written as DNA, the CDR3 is TGTGCCAGCAGCTTAGTGATAGGCTACGAGCAGTACTTC.